This T cell receptor beta chain was retrieved from a study of long-term antiretroviral therapy in people with HIV. The wider study: The earliest samples predate the 2015 immediate-ART recommendation by about a decade. Study observations and caveats: Control repertoires displayed wider CDR3 length ranges than the HIV repertoires. Post-treatment diversity went higher with ART but stayed below transplant donor controls. Pre-ART clonal expansion yielded clones that dominated the repertoire at all time points.

A note on this clone: Its antigen is as yet unknown.

Running of the v3.0 immunoSEQ assay took place at survey level. Using immunoSEQ multiplex PCR, the repertoire was profiled, and TCRdb retains in-frame clones only, with some absent. The sample holds just over 15,000 clones, 70% to 85% seen once. V lost 5 bases, J lost 0 bases, and 13 bases lay in between. This CDR3 comprises 15 residues. Germline assignment: CDR1 KGHSH and CDR2 LQKENI. The sequenced sample was unsorted PBMCs, obtained just before starting antiretroviral therapy. The V call is TRBV18, the J call TRBJ1-2; D is possibly TRBD1 (5 bases). The receptor was isolated from a man in his forties with HIV. The CDR3 region has the DNA TGTGCCAGCTCAGAGGGCCAGGGCCCTAACTATGGCTACACCTTC. Its translation is CASSEGQGPNYGYTF. Variable domain in full (rest from reference TRBV18 and TRBJ1-2): NAGVMQNPRHLVRRRGQEARLRCSPMKGHSHVYWYRQLPEEGLKFMVYLQKENIIDESGMPKERFSAEFPKEGPSILRIQQVVRGDSAAYFCASSEGQGPNYGYTFGSGTRLTVV.